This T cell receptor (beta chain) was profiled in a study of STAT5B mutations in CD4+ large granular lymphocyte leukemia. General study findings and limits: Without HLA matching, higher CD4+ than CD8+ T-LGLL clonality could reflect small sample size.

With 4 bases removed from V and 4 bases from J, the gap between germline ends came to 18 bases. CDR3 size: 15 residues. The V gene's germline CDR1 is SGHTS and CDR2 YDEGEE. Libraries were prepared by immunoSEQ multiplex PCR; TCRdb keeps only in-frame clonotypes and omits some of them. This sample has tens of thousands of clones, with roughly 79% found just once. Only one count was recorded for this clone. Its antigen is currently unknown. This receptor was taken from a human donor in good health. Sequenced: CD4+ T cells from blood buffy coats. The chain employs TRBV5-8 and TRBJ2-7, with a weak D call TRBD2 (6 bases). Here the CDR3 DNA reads TGTGCCAGCAGCCGGTTTGGGGGAGGTTTTTACGAGCAGTACTTC. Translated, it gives CASSRFGGGFYEQYF.